This is a list of T cell receptor beta chains from one sample in a study of T cells in Graves' hyperthyroidism and ophthalmopathy. TCRdb itself ran the multiplex PCR reads through MiXCR, one entry per CDR3 protein. The table lists 600,000 to 850,000 distinct CDR3 sequences, 18% of them singletons. What was sequenced was blood. The source is a woman aged 45-59 years with Graves' hyperthyroidism that later progressed to Graves' ophthalmopathy. The CDR3 runs from the conserved cysteine through the conserved F or W. The order of the fields is J gene, V gene, clone size, D gene, CDR3 DNA, CDR3 protein. D genes are given only for firm matches. Clone size is shown for a subset of rows, as once, few, many or a class of expanded clone.

j_gene: TRBJ2-7
v_gene: TRBV5-1
abundance: many
d_gene: NA
CDR3nt: TGCGCCAGCAGCTTAGGGGACACCACCGCCTACGAGCAGTACTTC
CDR3aa: CASSLGDTTAYEQYF

j_gene: TRBJ2-1
v_gene: TRBV14
abundance: NA
d_gene: NA
CDR3nt: TGTGCCAGCAGCCAACCTACCTTAGGGGCCCTGAGCTCCTACAATGAGCAGTTCTTC
CDR3aa: CASSQPTLGALSSYNEQFF

j_gene: TRBJ1-5
v_gene: TRBV5-1
abundance: NA
d_gene: NA
CDR3nt: TGCGCCAGCAGCGCCGAGGGTCCTGCGGGCAATCAGCCCCAGCATTTT
CDR3aa: CASSAEGPAGNQPQHF

j_gene: TRBJ2-1
v_gene: TRBV24-1
abundance: NA
d_gene: TRBD1
CDR3nt: TGTGCCACCAGTGATTTGTCTTCTGCAGGGGGCGGTGAGCAGTTCTTC
CDR3aa: CATSDLSSAGGGEQFF

j_gene: TRBJ2-1
v_gene: TRBV20-1
abundance: NA
d_gene: NA
CDR3nt: TGCAGTGCTAGAGTCCAAGGGGGGGAGTTCTTC
CDR3aa: CSARVQGGEFF

j_gene: TRBJ2-5
v_gene: TRBV5-1
abundance: NA
d_gene: NA
CDR3nt: TGCGCCAGCAGCTCCGAGGGGGGGGGGCAAGAGACCCAGTACTTC
CDR3aa: CASSSEGGGQETQYF

j_gene: TRBJ1-6
v_gene: TRBV5-1
abundance: NA
d_gene: NA
CDR3nt: TGTGCCAGCAGCTTGGGGGCATCCCAACCAACACCCCTCCACTTT
CDR3aa: CASSLGASQPTPLHF

j_gene: TRBJ1-6
v_gene: TRBV3-1
abundance: NA
d_gene: NA
CDR3nt: TGTGCCAGCAGTCAACCTCCCGTGGGGGCCAATAGGTCACCCCTCCACTTT
CDR3aa: CASSQPPVGANRSPLHF

j_gene: TRBJ1-1
v_gene: TRBV6-1
abundance: many
d_gene: NA
CDR3nt: TGTGCCAGCACCGGACTGGGTATGAACACTGAAGCTTTCTTT
CDR3aa: CASTGLGMNTEAFF

j_gene: TRBJ2-7
v_gene: TRBV20-1
abundance: many
d_gene: NA
CDR3nt: TGCAGTGCTAGAGATGTGGGCTACGAGCAGTACTTC
CDR3aa: CSARDVGYEQYF

j_gene: TRBJ1-4
v_gene: TRBV19
abundance: few
d_gene: TRBD1
CDR3nt: TGTGCCAGTACTCGACAGGGGTTTAATGAAAAACTGTTTTTT
CDR3aa: CASTRQGFNEKLFF

j_gene: TRBJ1-4
v_gene: TRBV20-1
abundance: few
d_gene: NA
CDR3nt: TGCAGTGCTCCGACCCGGGAGGCAGAAAAACTGTTTTTT
CDR3aa: CSAPTREAEKLFF

j_gene: TRBJ2-2
v_gene: TRBV19
abundance: NA
d_gene: TRBD1
CDR3nt: TGTGCCAGTACGGACAGGGGGGTCACCGGGGAGCTGTTTTTT
CDR3aa: CASTDRGVTGELFF

j_gene: TRBJ2-3
v_gene: TRBV7-6
abundance: NA
d_gene: TRBD2
CDR3nt: TGTGCCAGCAGCCCGGGGAGTAGCGGGGCCACAGATACGCAGTATTTT
CDR3aa: CASSPGSSGATDTQYF

j_gene: TRBJ2-1
v_gene: TRBV20-1
abundance: many
d_gene: NA
CDR3nt: TGCAGTGCTAGCCAGGGGCGGAATGAGCAGTTCTTC
CDR3aa: CSASQGRNEQFF

j_gene: TRBJ2-1
v_gene: TRBV7-2
abundance: many
d_gene: NA
CDR3nt: TGTGCCAGCAGGGGGGGGGACAACTACAATGAGCAGTTCTTC
CDR3aa: CASRGGDNYNEQFF

j_gene: TRBJ1-3
v_gene: TRBV19
abundance: NA
d_gene: TRBD1
CDR3nt: TGTGCCACCGCATCAGGGGGACTCTCTGGAAACACCATATATTTT
CDR3aa: CATASGGLSGNTIYF

j_gene: TRBJ2-7
v_gene: TRBV2
abundance: many
d_gene: TRBD1
CDR3nt: TGTGCCAGCAGTGGGGGACAGGGTTACTACGAGCAGTACTTC
CDR3aa: CASSGGQGYYEQYF

j_gene: TRBJ2-2
v_gene: TRBV14
abundance: few
d_gene: NA
CDR3nt: TGTGCCAGCAGCCAAGAAAAAACCGGGGAGCTGTTTTTT
CDR3aa: CASSQEKTGELFF

j_gene: TRBJ2-1
v_gene: TRBV20-1
abundance: few
d_gene: NA
CDR3nt: TGCAGTGAACAAACACAGGGTGATGAGCAGTTCTTC
CDR3aa: CSEQTQGDEQFF

j_gene: TRBJ1-3
v_gene: TRBV10-3
abundance: few
d_gene: NA
CDR3nt: TGTGCCATCAGTGAATCGGGGGGAACTGGAAACACCATATATTTT
CDR3aa: CAISESGGTGNTIYF

j_gene: TRBJ1-2
v_gene: TRBV29-1
abundance: few
d_gene: NA
CDR3nt: TGCAGCGTTGAAGAGGCAGGAGCCAACTATGGCTACACCTTC
CDR3aa: CSVEEAGANYGYTF

j_gene: TRBJ1-2
v_gene: TRBV19
abundance: NA
d_gene: TRBD1
CDR3nt: TGTGCCAGTAGTACGGGACAGGGCAATCACTATGGCTACACCTTC
CDR3aa: CASSTGQGNHYGYTF

j_gene: TRBJ1-1
v_gene: TRBV6-5
abundance: many
d_gene: NA
CDR3nt: TGTGCCAGCAGTTACTCGCCGCGGGCAGGGATTTCTGAAGCTTTCTTT
CDR3aa: CASSYSPRAGISEAFF

j_gene: TRBJ1-2
v_gene: TRBV6-1
abundance: few
d_gene: NA
CDR3nt: TGTGCCAGCAGCCCGGGACCTGAGGGCTATGGCTACACCTTC
CDR3aa: CASSPGPEGYGYTF

j_gene: TRBJ1-1
v_gene: TRBV12-3/TRBV12-4
abundance: many
d_gene: NA
CDR3nt: TGTGCCAGCAGTTTGCGGGCTGCACCAAACACTGAAGCTTTCTTT
CDR3aa: CASSLRAAPNTEAFF

j_gene: TRBJ1-1
v_gene: TRBV6-1
abundance: NA
d_gene: NA
CDR3nt: TGTGCCAGCAGTGAGGGGGGATGGCGGAACACTGAAGCTTTCTTT
CDR3aa: CASSEGGWRNTEAFF

j_gene: TRBJ2-2
v_gene: TRBV7-8
abundance: many
d_gene: NA
CDR3nt: TGTGCCAGCAGCCCTGCCCGGGACACCGGGGAGCTGTTTTTT
CDR3aa: CASSPARDTGELFF

j_gene: TRBJ1-3
v_gene: TRBV6-1
abundance: few
d_gene: NA
CDR3nt: TGTGCCAGCGGAACCGGGACACCCAAGGAAGGAAACACCATATATTTT
CDR3aa: CASGTGTPKEGNTIYF

j_gene: TRBJ1-3
v_gene: TRBV11-2
abundance: many
d_gene: NA
CDR3nt: TGTGCCAGCAGCCAGGGGACTGGAAACACCATATATTTT
CDR3aa: CASSQGTGNTIYF

j_gene: TRBJ2-3
v_gene: TRBV11-2
abundance: many
d_gene: NA
CDR3nt: TGTGCCAGTCAGAGGGAGCCTAGCACAGATACGCAGTATTTT
CDR3aa: CASQREPSTDTQYF

j_gene: TRBJ2-4
v_gene: TRBV7-9
abundance: NA
d_gene: NA
CDR3nt: TGTGCCAGCACTTTAGACAGGAACATTCAGTACTTC
CDR3aa: CASTLDRNIQYF

j_gene: TRBJ2-1
v_gene: TRBV5-1
abundance: many
d_gene: NA
CDR3nt: TGCGCCAGCAGCTTAAGGGCAGGGACCTACAATGAGCAGTTCTTC
CDR3aa: CASSLRAGTYNEQFF

j_gene: TRBJ2-2
v_gene: TRBV29-1
abundance: few
d_gene: TRBD1
CDR3nt: TGCAGCGTTGAATTTGGGGACAGGAACACCGGGGAGCTGTTTTTT
CDR3aa: CSVEFGDRNTGELFF

j_gene: TRBJ1-3
v_gene: TRBV7-6
abundance: NA
d_gene: NA
CDR3nt: TGTGCCAGCAGCTTATCAGGGATAGGGGACACCATATATTTT
CDR3aa: CASSLSGIGDTIYF

j_gene: TRBJ2-3
v_gene: TRBV10-3
abundance: few
d_gene: TRBD2
CDR3nt: TGTGCCATCAGTGCGGGAGGGGCCACAGATACGCAGTATTTT
CDR3aa: CAISAGGATDTQYF

j_gene: TRBJ2-5
v_gene: TRBV20-1
abundance: many
d_gene: TRBD1
CDR3nt: TGCAGTGCTAGAAAGACAGGGGGCGAAGAGACCCAGTACTTC
CDR3aa: CSARKTGGEETQYF

j_gene: TRBJ2-1
v_gene: TRBV24-1
abundance: NA
d_gene: NA
CDR3nt: TGTGCCACCAGTGATCCCAGTACCTACAATGAGCAGTTCTTC
CDR3aa: CATSDPSTYNEQFF

j_gene: TRBJ2-3
v_gene: TRBV3-1
abundance: many
d_gene: NA
CDR3nt: TGTGCCAGCAGCCGAGCGACTAGCACAGATACGCAGTATTTT
CDR3aa: CASSRATSTDTQYF

j_gene: TRBJ1-5
v_gene: TRBV20-1
abundance: many
d_gene: NA
CDR3nt: TGCAGTGCTAGAGAATCCAGGACAGCTAGCAATCAGCCCCAGCATTTT
CDR3aa: CSARESRTASNQPQHF

j_gene: TRBJ2-5
v_gene: TRBV3-1
abundance: many
d_gene: NA
CDR3nt: TGTGCCAGCACCCAGGGCTTTAGAGAGACCCAGTACTTC
CDR3aa: CASTQGFRETQYF

j_gene: TRBJ1-2
v_gene: TRBV7-9
abundance: few
d_gene: NA
CDR3nt: TGTGCCAGCAGCCCTCCCTGGACAGACAACTATGGCTACACCTTC
CDR3aa: CASSPPWTDNYGYTF